The text below deals with one TCR beta chain. These data belong to a study of CD8 T cells in Susac syndrome. TCR beta sequencing was performed on blood CD8+ and CD4+ T cells. Negative isolation was used for CD8+ and CD4+ T cells and FACS enrichment for TEMRA cells. The CDR3 totals 14 residues. V was trimmed by 1 base and J by 2 bases, leaving 9 bases between them. Germline V CDR1 and CDR2: SGHRS, YFSETQ. Random-hexamer reverse transcription was applied to roughly 0.5 to 1 ug RNA. MiXCR was run by TCRdb on the immunoSEQ multiplex PCR reads, yielding one entry per CDR3 protein. The repertoire holds approximately 150,000 distinct CDR3 sequences, with approximately 93% as singletons.

Sequenced material: CD4+ T cells from PBMCs. J is TRBJ2-5 and V is TRBV5-1; TRBD2 might be the D (5 bases). This TCR came from a human donor with multiple sclerosis. In nucleotides, the CDR3 is TGCGCCAGCAGCTTGAACGGGGAACAAGAGACCCAGTACTTC. This gives the protein CASSLNGEQETQYF. The variable domain in full, completed from reference TRBV5-1 and TRBJ2-5, reads KAGVTQTPRYLIKTRGQQVTLSCSPISGHRSVSWYQQTPGQGLQFLFEYFSETQRNKGNFPGRFSGRQFSNSRSEMNVSTLELGDSALYLCASSLNGEQETQYFGPGTRLLVL.